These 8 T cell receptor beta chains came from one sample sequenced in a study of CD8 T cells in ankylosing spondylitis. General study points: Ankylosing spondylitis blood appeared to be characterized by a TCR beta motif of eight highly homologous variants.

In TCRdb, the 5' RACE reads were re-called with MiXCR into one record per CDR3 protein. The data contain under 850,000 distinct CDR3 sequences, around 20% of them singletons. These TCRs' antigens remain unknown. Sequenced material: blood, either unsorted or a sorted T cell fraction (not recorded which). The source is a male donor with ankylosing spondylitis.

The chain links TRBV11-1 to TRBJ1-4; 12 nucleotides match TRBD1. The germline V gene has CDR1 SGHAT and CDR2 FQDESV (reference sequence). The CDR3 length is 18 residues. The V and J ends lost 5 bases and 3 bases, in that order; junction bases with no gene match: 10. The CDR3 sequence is CASSIHRDRGRSNEKLFF. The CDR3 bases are TGTGCCAGCAGCATCCACCGGGACAGGGGGCGATCTAATGAAAAACTGTTTTTT. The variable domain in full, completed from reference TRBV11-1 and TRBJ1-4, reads EAEVAQSPRYKITEKSQAVAFWCDPISGHATLYWYRQILGQGPELLVQFQDESVVDDSQLPKDRFSAERLKGVDSTLKIQPAELGDSAMYLCASSIHRDRGRSNEKLFFGSGTQLSVL.

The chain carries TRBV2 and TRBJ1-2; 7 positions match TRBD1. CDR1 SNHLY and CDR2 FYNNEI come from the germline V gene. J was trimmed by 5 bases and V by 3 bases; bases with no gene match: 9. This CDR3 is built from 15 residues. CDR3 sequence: CASSEGRFRGYGYTF. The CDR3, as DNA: TGTGCCAGCAGTGAGGGCCGGTTCAGGGGGTATGGCTACACCTTC.

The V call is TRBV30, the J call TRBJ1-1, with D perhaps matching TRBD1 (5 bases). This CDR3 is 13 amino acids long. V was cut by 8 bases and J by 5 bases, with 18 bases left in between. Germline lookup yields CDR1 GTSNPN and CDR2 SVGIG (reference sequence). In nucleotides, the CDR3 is TGTGCCGCTGGGGCCCCCCCGGGGACTGAAGCTTTCTTT. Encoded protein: CAAGAPPGTEAFF.

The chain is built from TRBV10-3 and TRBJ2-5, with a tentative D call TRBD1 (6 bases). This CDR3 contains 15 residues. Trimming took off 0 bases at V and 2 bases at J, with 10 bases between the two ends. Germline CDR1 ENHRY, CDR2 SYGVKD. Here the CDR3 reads CAISESMGTQETQYF. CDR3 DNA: TGTGCCATCAGTGAGTCGATGGGGACACAAGAGACCCAGTACTTC.

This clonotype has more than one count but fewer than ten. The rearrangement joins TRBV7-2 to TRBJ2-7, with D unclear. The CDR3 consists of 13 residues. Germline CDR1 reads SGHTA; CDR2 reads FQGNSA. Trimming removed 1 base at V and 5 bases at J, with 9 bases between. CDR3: CASSLGFGNEQYF. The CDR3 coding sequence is TGTGCCAGCAGCTTAGGGTTCGGTAACGAGCAGTACTTC.

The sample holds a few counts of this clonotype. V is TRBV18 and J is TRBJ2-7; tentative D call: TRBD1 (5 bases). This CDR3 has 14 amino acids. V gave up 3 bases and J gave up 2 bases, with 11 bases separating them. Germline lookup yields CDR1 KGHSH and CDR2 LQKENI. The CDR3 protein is CASSPMSDTYEQYF. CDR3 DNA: TGTGCCAGCTCACCGATGTCGGACACCTACGAGCAGTACTTC. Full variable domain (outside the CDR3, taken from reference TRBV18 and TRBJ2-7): NAGVMQNPRHLVRRRGQEARLRCSPMKGHSHVYWYRQLPEEGLKFMVYLQKENIIDESGMPKERFSAEFPKEGPSILRIQQVVRGDSAAYFCASSPMSDTYEQYFGPGTRLTVT.

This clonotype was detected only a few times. CDR3 amino acids: CASSLNSGTSPGANVLTF. Written as DNA, the CDR3 is TGTGCCAGCTCTCTCAACTCAGGGACGTCCCCTGGGGCCAACGTCCTGACTTTC. The chain recombines TRBV18 with TRBJ2-6; D is perhaps TRBD1 or TRBD2 (5 bases each). Germline CDR1 reads KGHSH; CDR2 reads LQKENI. The CDR3 spans 18 residues. Trimming pared 6 bases from V and 2 bases from J, leaving 20 bases between. Complete variable domain (other parts from reference TRBV18 and TRBJ2-6): NAGVMQNPRHLVRRRGQEARLRCSPMKGHSHVYWYRQLPEEGLKFMVYLQKENIIDESGMPKERFSAEFPKEGPSILRIQQVVRGDSAAYFCASSLNSGTSPGANVLTFGAGSRLTVL.

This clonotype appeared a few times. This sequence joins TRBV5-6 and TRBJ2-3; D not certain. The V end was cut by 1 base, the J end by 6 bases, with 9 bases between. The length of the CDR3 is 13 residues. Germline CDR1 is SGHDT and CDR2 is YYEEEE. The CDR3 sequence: CASSLNFRDTQYF. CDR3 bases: TGTGCCAGCAGCTTGAACTTCAGGGATACGCAGTATTTT.